Sequencing of this T cell receptor beta chain was carried out in a study of blood T cell repertoires in COVID-19. Study information: The analysed material was cDNA or gDNA that came from T cells, B-cell-depleted T cells, or PBMCs.

The repertoire was sequenced with immunoSEQ multiplex PCR; TCRdb's copy has only in-frame clones and lacks some. Of about 430,000 clones listed, nearly 90% are singletons. Exposed participants came across a COVID-19 case within 2 weeks before study entry. This clone came up once. The sequence was collected from a woman aged 18-29 years who had been exposed to COVID-19. The sample was PBMCs or T cells enriched from blood (not recorded which).

CDR3 region: CASSTKVGLAGSHEQFF. CDR3 DNA sequence: TGTGCCAGCAGTACGAAAGTGGGACTAGCGGGTTCCCATGAGCAGTTCTTC. The chain links TRBV27 to TRBJ2-1; 12 nucleotides agree with TRBD2. CDR3 size: 17 residues. Germline V gene lookup returns CDR1 MNHEY and CDR2 SMNVEV (reference sequence). J lost 8 bases, V lost 5 bases, and 13 bases had no gene match.